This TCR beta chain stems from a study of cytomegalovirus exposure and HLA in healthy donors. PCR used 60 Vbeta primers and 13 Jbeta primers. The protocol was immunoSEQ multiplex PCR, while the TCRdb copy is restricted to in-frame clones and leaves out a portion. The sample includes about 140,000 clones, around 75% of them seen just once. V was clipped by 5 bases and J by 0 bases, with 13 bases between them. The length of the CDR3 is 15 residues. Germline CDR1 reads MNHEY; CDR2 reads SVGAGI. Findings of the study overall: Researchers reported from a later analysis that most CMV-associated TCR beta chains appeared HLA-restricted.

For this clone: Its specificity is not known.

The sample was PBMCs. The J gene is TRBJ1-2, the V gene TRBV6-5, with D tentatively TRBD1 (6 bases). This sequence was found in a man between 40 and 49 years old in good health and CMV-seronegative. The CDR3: CASSADRLTNYGYTF. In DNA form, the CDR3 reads TGTGCCAGCAGTGCCGACAGGTTGACTAACTATGGCTACACCTTC.